Following are 23 T cell receptor beta chains from one sample sequenced in a study of breast tumors, draining lymph nodes, adjacent tissues. TCRdb called the multiplex PCR reads again in MiXCR, with one record for every CDR3 protein. Among approximately 230,000 distinct CDR3 sequences, nearly 35% were seen once, and the ten largest hold about 3.9%. Breast cancer patients provided tissue from their axillary draining lymph nodes. Sequencing was done on a sample of axillary lymph node tissue. All receptors derive from a female donor with breast cancer. Some clones in this sample may be carry-over from other donors' samples.

This clonotype was seen repeatedly, ten times or more. This chain connects TRBV6-4 to TRBJ2-3; 9 nucleotides align to TRBD2. CDR1 is MRHNA and CDR2 is SNTAGT in the germline V gene. Trimming at V came to 3 bases and at J to 4 bases, leaving 5 bases not matched to a gene. The CDR3 covers 15 residues. CDR3 in amino acids: CASSEEAGGADTQYF. The CDR3 nucleotides read TGTGCCAGCAGTGAAGAGGCGGGGGGGGCAGATACGCAGTATTTT.

This clonotype was picked up one time. J is TRBJ1-6 and V is TRBV6-6; no clear D. V was pared by 6 bases and J by 5 bases, with 11 bases between. Germline V CDR1 and CDR2: MNHNY, SVGAGI (reference sequence). This CDR3 spans 14 amino acids. CDR3: CASSLSGDNSPLHF. CDR3 nucleotides: TGTGCCAGCAGCCTGTCAGGAGATAATTCACCCCTCCACTTT.

This clonotype was seen a handful of times. The chain joins TRBV6-1 to TRBJ2-3; 9 nucleotides align to TRBD1. The trim removed 0 bases at V and 6 bases at J, leaving 10 bases unmatched. There are 17 residues in the CDR3. Germline V lookup: CDR1 MNHNS, CDR2 SASEGT. This CDR3 is CASSEAGLGQGGDTQYF. The CDR3 bases are TGTGCCAGCAGTGAAGCGGGGTTGGGACAGGGTGGGGATACGCAGTATTTT.

The chain links TRBV20-1 to TRBJ2-3, with 9 nucleotides matching TRBD2. Germline V gene lookup returns CDR1 DFQATT and CDR2 SNEGSKA (reference sequence). This CDR3 region has 16 residues. V lost 5 bases to trimming and J lost 11 bases; unmatched junction nucleotides: 20. The CDR3 bases are TGCAGTGCTGCCCCCTCGGTGAGCGGGAGGAGTAATGAGCAGTATTTT. Protein sequence: CSAAPSVSGRSNEQYF.

This clonotype has just a few counts. The V and J genes are TRBV9 and TRBJ2-3; TRBD1 matches 11 bases. The junction had 5 bases not matched to a gene; V was cut back by 4 bases and J by 4 bases. This CDR3 is 15 amino acids long. Germline lookup yields CDR1 SGDLS and CDR2 YYNGEE. The CDR3 protein is CASSRGQGGPDTQYF. CDR3 nucleotides: TGTGCCAGCAGCCGGGGACAGGGGGGACCAGATACGCAGTATTTT.

Worth noting for this clonotype: Being one base from a much bigger clone, this may be a read error. The chain is built from TRBV7-2 and TRBJ2-1; 11 bases are shared with TRBD2. Looked up from germline, CDR1 is SGHTA and CDR2 is FQGNSA. V lost 5 bases to trimming and J lost 5 bases; unmatched junction nucleotides: 11. CDR3 size: 17 residues. The CDR3 DNA reads as TGTGCCAGCAGCCAAGTGGGTACTAGCGGGGGACACAATGAGCAGTTCTTC. It is translated as CASSQVGTSGGHNEQFF.

In the case of this clonotype: A much larger clone lies a single base off, so this may be a read error. V gene TRBV7-9 combines with J gene TRBJ1-2; unclear D gene. The CDR3 has 15 amino acids. Germline CDR1 reads SEHNR; CDR2 reads FQNEAQ (reference sequence). CDR3 nucleotide sequence: TGCGCCAGCAGCTTGACGACCGGGGTTAACTATGGCTACCCCTTC. Its protein product is CASSLTTGVNYGYPF.

This clonotype was seen at least ten times. The gene calls are TRBV20-1 and TRBJ2-3; tentatively, D is TRBD1 or TRBD2 (6 bases each). Germline V lookup: CDR1 DFQATT, CDR2 SNEGSKA (reference sequence). The V end lost 4 bases, the J end lost 6 bases, and 14 bases lay between the germline ends. The CDR3 extends over 13 amino acids. In DNA, the CDR3 is TGCAGTGCTACCTCAGGGGCGGGGGATACGCAGTATTTT. Translated: CSATSGAGDTQYF.

This clonotype was seen many times. The rearrangement links TRBV2 to TRBJ1-5; D uncertain. This CDR3 is 15 amino acids long. Germline CDR1 and CDR2: SNHLY and FYNNEI. V lost 6 bases to trimming and J lost 0 bases, with 12 bases between them. The CDR3 sequence: CASRRTDYSNQPQHF. The CDR3 DNA is TGTGCCAGCAGACGGACGGATTATAGCAATCAGCCCCAGCATTTT. Drawing the rest from reference TRBV2 and TRBJ1-5, the complete variable domain is EPEVTQTPSHQVTQMGQEVILRCVPISNHLYFYWYRQILGQKVEFLVSFYNNEISEKSEIFDDQFSVERPDGSNFTLKIRSTKLEDSAMYFCASRRTDYSNQPQHFGDGTRLSIL.

Many counts were recorded for this clonotype. The chain links TRBV10-1 to TRBJ2-1; 12 positions match TRBD2. Trimming took 2 bases from V and 7 from J; bases not matched to a gene: 3. CDR1 WNHNN and CDR2 SYGVQD come from the germline V gene (reference sequence). This CDR3 spans 15 amino acids. Here the CDR3 reads CASSETSGRWNEQFF. The CDR3 coding sequence is TGCGCCAGCAGTGAGACTAGCGGGAGGTGGAATGAGCAGTTCTTC.

This clonotype came up many times. This chain joins TRBV6-1 and TRBJ2-3; 8 bases fit TRBD2. The germline gives CDR1 MNHNS, CDR2 SASEGT. The J segment lost 11 bases and the V segment lost 4 bases, leaving 5 bases of the junction unmatched. The CDR3 sequence is 12 residues long. CDR3 DNA: TGTGCCAGCAGTGCGGGACTAGGTGGGCAGTATTTT. Protein: CASSAGLGGQYF.

Points on this clonotype: At one end the junction does not follow the germline gene, possibly because of a read error. J is TRBJ2-5 and V is TRBV7-2, with TRBD2 matching over 7 bases. Germline loops: CDR1 SGHTA, CDR2 FQGNSA. The CDR3 runs 15 residues. DNA for the CDR3: TGTGCCCGCAGCTTTGCCCGGACTAGTGTTGAGACCCAGTACTTC. Amino acid sequence: CARSFARTSVETQYF.

The genes are TRBV4-2 and TRBJ2-2, with TRBD1 matching 11 bases. The germline V gene has CDR1 LGHNA and CDR2 YNFKEQ. Trimming took 1 base from V and 5 from J; bases not matched to a gene: 3. The CDR3 has 16 amino acids. CDR3: CASSQAGTGGTGELFF. DNA for the CDR3: TGTGCCAGCAGCCAAGCCGGGACAGGGGGGACCGGGGAGCTGTTTTTT.

V usage is TRBV4-3 and J usage is TRBJ1-6; D unclear. CDR1 and CDR2 from the germline V gene are LGHNA and YSLEER. Trimming removed 0 bases at V and 7 bases at J, with 19 bases between. CDR3 length: 18 residues. The CDR3 here is CASSQEKPGLLVNSPLHF. CDR3 DNA: TGCGCCAGCAGCCAAGAAAAGCCAGGACTTTTAGTAAATTCACCCCTCCACTTT.

The chain couples TRBV12-3 or TRBV12-4 to TRBJ2-5, with D unresolved. The CDR3 is made up of 10 amino acids. The CDR3 sequence is CASASETQYF. CDR3 bases: TGTGCTAGTGCCTCAGAGACCCAGTACTTC.

This clonotype was recorded at least ten times. The genes are TRBV7-3 and TRBJ2-1; D is perhaps TRBD1 (5 bases). Between the trimmed V and J ends, which lost 4 bases and 5 bases, there was a span of 9 bases. The germline gives CDR1 SGHTA, CDR2 FQGTGA. CDR3 length equals 13 residues. The CDR3 DNA is TGTGCCAGCAGCTCCTCGACAGACAATGAGCAGTTCTTC. This gives the protein CASSSSTDNEQFF.

In its sample, this clonotype was seen many times. This sequence joins TRBV5-8 and TRBJ1-2; D not certain. Germline CDR1 is SGHTS and CDR2 is YDEGEE. Trimming took off 0 bases at V and 6 bases at J, with 6 bases between the two ends. CDR3 length: 12 residues. As DNA, the CDR3 is TGTGCCAGCAGCTTGGCCGGCGATGGCTACACCTTC. It codes for CASSLAGDGYTF.

The rearrangement uses TRBV20-1 and TRBJ2-5; 14 bases line up with TRBD2. Trimming at V came to 3 bases and at J to 4 bases, leaving 22 bases not matched to a gene. Germline V gives CDR1 DFQATT, CDR2 SNEGSKA (reference sequence). This CDR3 is 21 amino acids long. Here the CDR3 DNA reads TGCAGTGCTAGGTCCCCGGGACTAGCGGGAGTAGGGGGCCATGGGGTAGAGACCCAGTACTTC. Protein sequence: CSARSPGLAGVGGHGVETQYF.

This chain links TRBV7-9 with TRBJ1-6, with TRBD1 identical over 10 bases. Per germline, CDR1 SEHNR and CDR2 FQNEAQ (reference sequence). This CDR3 has 20 amino acids. V was pared by 4 bases and J by 7 bases, with 19 bases of the junction left unmatched. CDR3 sequence: CASSSPSGQGVSNGNSPLHF. The CDR3 DNA follows: TGTGCCAGCAGCTCGCCCTCTGGACAGGGGGTCTCGAACGGGAATTCACCCCTCCACTTT.

The chain uses TRBV5-1 and TRBJ2-6, with D maybe TRBD1 (5 bases). CDR1 and CDR2 from the germline V gene are SGHRS and YFSETQ. V lost 4 bases and J 4 bases, leaving 9 bases between the germline ends. The CDR3 has 14 amino acids. CDR3 protein: CASSTWTGANVLTF. As DNA, the CDR3 is TGCGCCAGCAGCACCTGGACAGGGGCCAACGTCCTGACTTTC.

The V call is TRBV28, the J call TRBJ2-5; 8 bases agree with TRBD2. V was pared by 3 bases and J by 9 bases, with 15 bases of the junction left unmatched. Germline assignment: CDR1 MDHEN and CDR2 SYDVKM. CDR3 length equals 16 residues. CDR3 bases: TGTGCCAGCAGTTTCGGGGGGGTACTTAGCGATCAGCCCCAGTACTTC. It codes for CASSFGGVLSDQPQYF.

This clonotype was counted a single time. The chain couples TRBV2 to TRBJ2-5; 11 bases agree with TRBD2. Germline V lookup: CDR1 SNHLY, CDR2 FYNNEI. CDR3 length equals 16 residues. J was trimmed by 2 bases and V by 7 bases; bases with no gene match: 9. The CDR3 nucleotides read TGTGCCAGCACCAAGCGAGGGACTAGCGGTCAAGAGACCCAGTACTTC. This translates into CASTKRGTSGQETQYF.

This clonotype has ten or more counts. This chain connects TRBV10-3 to TRBJ1-3, with D unclear. The germline gives CDR1 ENHRY, CDR2 SYGVKD. The CDR3 is 14 amino acids. V was pared by 6 bases and J by 0 bases, with 9 bases between. CDR3 amino acids: CAIRTTSSGNTIYF. The CDR3 DNA sequence: TGTGCCATCAGAACGACATCCTCTGGAAACACCATATATTTT.